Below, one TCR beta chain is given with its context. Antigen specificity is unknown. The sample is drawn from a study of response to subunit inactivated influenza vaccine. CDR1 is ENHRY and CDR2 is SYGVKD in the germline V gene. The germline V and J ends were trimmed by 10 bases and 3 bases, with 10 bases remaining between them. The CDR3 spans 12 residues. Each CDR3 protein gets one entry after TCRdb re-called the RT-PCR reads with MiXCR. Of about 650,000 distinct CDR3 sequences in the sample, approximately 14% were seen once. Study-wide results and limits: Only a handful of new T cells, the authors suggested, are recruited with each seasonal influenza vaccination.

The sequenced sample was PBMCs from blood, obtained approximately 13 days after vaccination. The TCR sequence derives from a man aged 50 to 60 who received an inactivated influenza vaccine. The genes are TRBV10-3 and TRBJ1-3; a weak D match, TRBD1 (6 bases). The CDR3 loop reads CATTGSGNTIYF. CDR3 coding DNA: TGTGCCACTACAGGGAGTGGAAACACCATATATTTT.